This T cell receptor beta chain was found in a study of cytomegalovirus exposure and HLA in healthy donors. Study findings and constraints: Three CMV-associated chains proved CMV antigen-specific in vitro. Associated with cytomegalovirus, according to the listing, were 150 to 200 TCR beta chains.

Trimming shortened V by 7 bases and J by 2 bases, and 15 bases separated the two germline ends. Germline CDR1 reads MNHEY; CDR2 reads SMNVEV (reference sequence). This CDR3 is 14 amino acids long. A remark on this clone: The target antigen is unknown.

Sequenced by immunoSEQ multiplex PCR; TCRdb stores in-frame clones only, minus some. The table has under 200,000 clones, less than 95% seen once. This chain links TRBV27 with TRBJ2-7, with D possibly being TRBD2 (6 bases). The sample taken for sequencing was PBMCs. The sequence was collected from a woman between 18 and 30 years old in good health and CMV-seropositive. This CDR3 is CASNPRGVTYEQYF. In nucleotides, the CDR3 is TGTGCCAGCAACCCCCGCGGGGTAACCTACGAGCAGTACTTC.